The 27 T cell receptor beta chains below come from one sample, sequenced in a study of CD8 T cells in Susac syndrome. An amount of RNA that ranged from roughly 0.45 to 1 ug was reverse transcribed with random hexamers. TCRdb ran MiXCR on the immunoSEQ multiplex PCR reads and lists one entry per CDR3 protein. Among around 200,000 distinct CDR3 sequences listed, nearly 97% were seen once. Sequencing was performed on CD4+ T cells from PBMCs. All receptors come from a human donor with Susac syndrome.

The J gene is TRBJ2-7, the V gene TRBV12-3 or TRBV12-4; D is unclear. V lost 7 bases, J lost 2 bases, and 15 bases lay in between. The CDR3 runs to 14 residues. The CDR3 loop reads CASKLTVTTYEQYF. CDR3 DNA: TGTGCCAGCAAACTCACTGTTACTACCTACGAGCAGTACTTC.

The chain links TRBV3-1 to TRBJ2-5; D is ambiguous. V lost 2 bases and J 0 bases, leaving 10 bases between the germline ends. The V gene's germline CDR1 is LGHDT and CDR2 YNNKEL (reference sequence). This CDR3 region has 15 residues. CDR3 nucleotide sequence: TGTGCCAGCAGCCAATGGATACTCGACCAAGAGACCCAGTACTTC. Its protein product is CASSQWILDQETQYF.

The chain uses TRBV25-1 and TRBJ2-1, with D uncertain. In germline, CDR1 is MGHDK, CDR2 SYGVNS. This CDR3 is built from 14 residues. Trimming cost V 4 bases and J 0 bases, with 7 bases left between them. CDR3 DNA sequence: TGTGCCAGCAGTGCACGGCTCTCCTACAATGAGCAGTTCTTC. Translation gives CASSARLSYNEQFF.

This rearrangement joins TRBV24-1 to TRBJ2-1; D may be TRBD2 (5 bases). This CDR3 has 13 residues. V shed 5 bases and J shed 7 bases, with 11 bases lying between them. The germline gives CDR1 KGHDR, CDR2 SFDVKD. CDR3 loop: CATSGGPGNEQFF. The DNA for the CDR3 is TGTGCCACCAGTGGAGGGCCTGGGAATGAGCAGTTCTTC.

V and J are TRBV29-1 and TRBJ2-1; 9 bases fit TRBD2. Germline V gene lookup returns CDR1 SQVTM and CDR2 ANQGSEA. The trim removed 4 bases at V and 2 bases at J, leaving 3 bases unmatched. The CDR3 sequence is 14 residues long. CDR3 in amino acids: CSVVAGAPYNEQFF. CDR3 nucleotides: TGCAGCGTTGTAGCGGGGGCCCCCTACAATGAGCAGTTCTTC.

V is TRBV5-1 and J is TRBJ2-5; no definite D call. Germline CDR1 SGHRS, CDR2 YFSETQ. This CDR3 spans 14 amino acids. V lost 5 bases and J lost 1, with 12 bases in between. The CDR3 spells CASRSQPSQETQYF. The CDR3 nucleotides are TGCGCCAGCAGATCCCAACCGAGCCAAGAGACCCAGTACTTC.

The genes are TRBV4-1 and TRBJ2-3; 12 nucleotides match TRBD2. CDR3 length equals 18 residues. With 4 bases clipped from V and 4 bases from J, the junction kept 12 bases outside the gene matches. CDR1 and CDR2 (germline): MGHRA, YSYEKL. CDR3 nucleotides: TGCGCCAGCAGCCTCTCTAGCGGGGGGGCATCAGGCCCAGATACGCAGTATTTT. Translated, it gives CASSLSSGGASGPDTQYF.

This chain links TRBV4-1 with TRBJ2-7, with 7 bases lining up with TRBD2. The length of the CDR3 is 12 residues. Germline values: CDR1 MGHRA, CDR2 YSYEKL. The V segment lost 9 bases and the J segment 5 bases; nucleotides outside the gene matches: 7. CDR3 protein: CAREGGPDEQYF. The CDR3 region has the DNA TGCGCCAGGGAGGGAGGGCCCGACGAGCAGTACTTC.

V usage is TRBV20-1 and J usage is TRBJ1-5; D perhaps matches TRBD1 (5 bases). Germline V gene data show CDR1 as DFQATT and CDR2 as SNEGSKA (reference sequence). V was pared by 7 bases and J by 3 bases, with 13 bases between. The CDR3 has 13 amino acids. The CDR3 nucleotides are TGCAGTGTGGGGGGGAAGGACAATCAGCCCCAGCATTTT. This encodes CSVGGKDNQPQHF.

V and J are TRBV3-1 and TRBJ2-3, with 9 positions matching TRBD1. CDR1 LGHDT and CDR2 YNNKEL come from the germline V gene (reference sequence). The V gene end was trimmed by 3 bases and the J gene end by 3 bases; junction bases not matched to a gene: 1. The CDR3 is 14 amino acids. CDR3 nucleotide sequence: TGTGCCAGCAGCCACGGACAGGGGACAGATACGCAGTATTTT. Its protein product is CASSHGQGTDTQYF.

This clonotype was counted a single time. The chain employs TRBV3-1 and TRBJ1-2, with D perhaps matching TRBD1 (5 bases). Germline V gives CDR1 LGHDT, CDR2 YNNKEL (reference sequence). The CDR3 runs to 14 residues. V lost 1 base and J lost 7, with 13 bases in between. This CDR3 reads CASSQGQGRSGYTF. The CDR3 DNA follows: TGTGCCAGCAGCCAAGGGCAGGGAAGGAGTGGCTACACCTTC. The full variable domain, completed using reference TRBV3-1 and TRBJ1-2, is DTAVSQTPKYLVTQMGNDKSIKCEQNLGHDTMYWYKQDSKKFLKIMFSYNNKELIINETVPNRFSPKSPDKAHLNLHINSLELGDSAVYFCASSQGQGRSGYTFGSGTRLTVV.

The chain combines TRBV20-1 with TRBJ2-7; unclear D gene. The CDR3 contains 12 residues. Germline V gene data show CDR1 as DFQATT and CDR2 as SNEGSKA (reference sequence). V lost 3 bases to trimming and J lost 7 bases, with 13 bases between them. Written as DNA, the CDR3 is TGCAGTGCTAGGCCGGATACGAAGGAGCAGTACTTC. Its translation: CSARPDTKEQYF.

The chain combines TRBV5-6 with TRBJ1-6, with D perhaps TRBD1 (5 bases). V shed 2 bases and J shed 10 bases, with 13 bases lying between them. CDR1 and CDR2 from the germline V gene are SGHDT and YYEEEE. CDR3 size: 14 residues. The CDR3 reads CASSFRIQESPLHF. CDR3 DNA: TGTGCCAGCAGCTTCCGGATACAGGAGTCACCCCTCCACTTT.

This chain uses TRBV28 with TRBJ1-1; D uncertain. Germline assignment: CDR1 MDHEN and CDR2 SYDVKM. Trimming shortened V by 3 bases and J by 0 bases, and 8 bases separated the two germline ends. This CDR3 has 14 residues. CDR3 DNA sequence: TGTGCCAGCAGTTTGAAACCGGTGAACACTGAAGCTTTCTTT. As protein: CASSLKPVNTEAFF.

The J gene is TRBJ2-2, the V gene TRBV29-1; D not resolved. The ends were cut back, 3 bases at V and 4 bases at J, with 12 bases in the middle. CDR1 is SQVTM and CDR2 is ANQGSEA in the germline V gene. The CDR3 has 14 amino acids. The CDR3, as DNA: TGCAGCGTTGAGGGTGGGATTTTCACCGGGGAGCTGTTTTTT. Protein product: CSVEGGIFTGELFF.

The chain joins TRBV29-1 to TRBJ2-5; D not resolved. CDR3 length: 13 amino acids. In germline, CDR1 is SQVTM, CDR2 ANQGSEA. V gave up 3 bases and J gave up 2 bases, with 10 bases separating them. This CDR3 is CSVDSGRQETQYF. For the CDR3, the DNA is TGCAGCGTTGATTCGGGTCGGCAAGAGACCCAGTACTTC.

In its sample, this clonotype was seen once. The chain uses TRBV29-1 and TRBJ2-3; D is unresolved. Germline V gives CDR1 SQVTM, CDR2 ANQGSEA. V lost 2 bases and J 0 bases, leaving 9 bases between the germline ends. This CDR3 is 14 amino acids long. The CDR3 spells CSVEPASSTDTQYF. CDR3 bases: TGCAGCGTTGAACCTGCAAGTAGCACAGATACGCAGTATTTT.

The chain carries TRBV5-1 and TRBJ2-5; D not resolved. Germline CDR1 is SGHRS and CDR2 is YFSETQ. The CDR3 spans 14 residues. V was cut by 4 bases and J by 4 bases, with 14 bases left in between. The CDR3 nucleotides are TGCGCCAGCAGCGTCGCCGATGGCCCAGAGACCCAGTACTTC. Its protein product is CASSVADGPETQYF. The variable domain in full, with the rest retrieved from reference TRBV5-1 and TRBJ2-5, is KAGVTQTPRYLIKTRGQQVTLSCSPISGHRSVSWYQQTPGQGLQFLFEYFSETQRNKGNFPGRFSGRQFSNSRSEMNVSTLELGDSALYLCASSVADGPETQYFGPGTRLLVL.

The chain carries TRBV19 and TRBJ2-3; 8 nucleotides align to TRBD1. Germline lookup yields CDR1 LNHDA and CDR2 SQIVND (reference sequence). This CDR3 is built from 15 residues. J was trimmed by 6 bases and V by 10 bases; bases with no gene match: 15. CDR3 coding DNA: TGTGCCACCTCTCTCAGCCAGGGGGCAGGGGATACGCAGTATTTT. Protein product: CATSLSQGAGDTQYF.

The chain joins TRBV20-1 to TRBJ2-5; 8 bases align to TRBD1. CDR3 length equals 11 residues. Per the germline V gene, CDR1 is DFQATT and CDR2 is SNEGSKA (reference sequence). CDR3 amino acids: CKAGGEETQYF. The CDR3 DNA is TGCAAGGCAGGGGGCGAGGAGACCCAGTACTTC.

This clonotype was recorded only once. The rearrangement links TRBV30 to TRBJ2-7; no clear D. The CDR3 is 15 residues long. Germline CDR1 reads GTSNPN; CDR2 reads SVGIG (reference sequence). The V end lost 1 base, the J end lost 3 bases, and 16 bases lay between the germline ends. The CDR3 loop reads CAWSAQTRWYYEQYF. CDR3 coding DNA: TGTGCCTGGAGTGCCCAGACACGCTGGTACTACGAGCAGTACTTC.

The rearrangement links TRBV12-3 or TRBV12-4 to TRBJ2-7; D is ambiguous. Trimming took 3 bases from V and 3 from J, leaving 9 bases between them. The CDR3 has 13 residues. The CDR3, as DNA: TGTGCCAGCAGTTTGCGACATATCTACGAGCAGTACTTC. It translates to CASSLRHIYEQYF.

The CDR3 loop reads CASDRGLVGNEQFF. The CDR3 region has the DNA TGTGCCAGCGACCGGGGGTTGGTTGGAAATGAGCAGTTCTTC. The rearrangement uses TRBV2 and TRBJ2-1, with a tentative D call TRBD2 (6 bases). Trimming left V 8 bases short and J 7 bases short, with 18 bases between. Germline lookup yields CDR1 SNHLY and CDR2 FYNNEI. The CDR3 sequence is 14 residues long.

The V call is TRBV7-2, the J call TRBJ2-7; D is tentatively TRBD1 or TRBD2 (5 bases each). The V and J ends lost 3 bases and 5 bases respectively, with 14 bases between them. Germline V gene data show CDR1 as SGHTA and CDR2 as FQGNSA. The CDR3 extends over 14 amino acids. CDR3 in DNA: TGTGCCAGCAGCTTTGACCCGAGGGGTCACGAGCAGTACTTC. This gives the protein CASSFDPRGHEQYF. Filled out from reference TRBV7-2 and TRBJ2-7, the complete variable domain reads GAGVSQSPSNKVTEKGKDVELRCDPISGHTALYWYRQSLGQGLEFLIYFQGNSAPDKSGLPSDRFSAERTGGSVSTLTIQRTQQEDSAVYLCASSFDPRGHEQYFGPGTRLTVT.

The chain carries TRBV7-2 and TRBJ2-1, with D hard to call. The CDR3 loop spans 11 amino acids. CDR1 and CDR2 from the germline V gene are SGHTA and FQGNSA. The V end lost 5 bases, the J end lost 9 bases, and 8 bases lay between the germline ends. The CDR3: CASSPSIEQFF. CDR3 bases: TGTGCCAGCAGCCCCTCAATTGAGCAGTTCTTC. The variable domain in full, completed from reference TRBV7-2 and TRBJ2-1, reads GAGVSQSPSNKVTEKGKDVELRCDPISGHTALYWYRQSLGQGLEFLIYFQGNSAPDKSGLPSDRFSAERTGGSVSTLTIQRTQQEDSAVYLCASSPSIEQFFGPGTRLTVL.

The CDR3 loop reads CASSLGQGSINEQFF. CDR3 DNA sequence: TGCGCCAGCAGCTTGGGACAGGGTTCCATCAATGAGCAGTTCTTC. The rearrangement links TRBV5-1 to TRBJ2-1; 7 nucleotides agree with TRBD1. The germline CDR1 and CDR2 sequences are SGHRS and YFSETQ. V lost 0 bases, J lost 6 bases, and 6 bases stayed unmatched. This CDR3 comprises 15 residues.

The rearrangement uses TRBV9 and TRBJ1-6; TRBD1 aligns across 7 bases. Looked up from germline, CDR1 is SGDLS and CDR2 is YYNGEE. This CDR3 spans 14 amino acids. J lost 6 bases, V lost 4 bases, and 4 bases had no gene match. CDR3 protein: CASSLGQVNSPLHF. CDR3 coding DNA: TGTGCCAGCAGCCTAGGACAGGTTAATTCACCCCTCCACTTT.